This T cell receptor beta chain stems from a study of response to subunit inactivated influenza vaccine. Study-level results: T cells newly recruited by each seasonal influenza vaccination are few, the authors suggested.

This clonotype was seen more than once but under ten times. No antigen is known for it. The CDR3 runs 15 residues. The junction had 5 bases not matched to a gene; V was cut back by 3 bases and J by 6 bases. TCRdb re-analysed the RT-PCR reads in MiXCR, keeping a single row per CDR3 protein. In the table there are fewer than 750,000 distinct CDR3 sequences, approximately 14% of which are singletons. Sequenced here: PBMCs from blood, sampled about 11 days after vaccination. The TCR was taken from a man in his fifties or sixties who received an inactivated influenza vaccine. This chain connects TRBV12-3 or TRBV12-4 to TRBJ2-1; 10 bases line up with TRBD2. CDR3 nucleotides: TGTGCCAGCAGTTTCTCTAGCGGGAGTTCCAATGAGCAGTTCTTC. It translates to CASSFSSGSSNEQFF.